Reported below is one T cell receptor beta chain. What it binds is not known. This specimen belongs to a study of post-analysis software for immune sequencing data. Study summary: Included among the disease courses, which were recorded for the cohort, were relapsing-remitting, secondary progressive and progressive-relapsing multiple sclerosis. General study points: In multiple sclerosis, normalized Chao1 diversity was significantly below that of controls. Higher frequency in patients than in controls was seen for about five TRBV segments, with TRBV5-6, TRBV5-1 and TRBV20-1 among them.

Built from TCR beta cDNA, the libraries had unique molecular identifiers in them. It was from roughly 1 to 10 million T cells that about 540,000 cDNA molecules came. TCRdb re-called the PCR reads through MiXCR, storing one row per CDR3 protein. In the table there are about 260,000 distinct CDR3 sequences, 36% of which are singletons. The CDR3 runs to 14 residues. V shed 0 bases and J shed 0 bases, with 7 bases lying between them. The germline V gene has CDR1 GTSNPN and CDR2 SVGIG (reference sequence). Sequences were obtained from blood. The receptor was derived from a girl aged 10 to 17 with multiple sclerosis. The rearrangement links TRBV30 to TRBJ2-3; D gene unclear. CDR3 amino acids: CAWSVGGSTDTQYF. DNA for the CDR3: TGTGCCTGGAGTGTGGGTGGAAGCACAGATACGCAGTATTTT.